The entry below gives a single TCR beta chain sequence along with its context. Antigen unknown. This table comes from immunoSEQ multiplex PCR, and its TCRdb copy is limited to in-frame clones, with some not included. Its table lists 45,000 to 55,000 clones. The data were obtained in a study of Tregs in tolerant kidney transplant recipients. Study-wide points: The small number of patients limits these findings pending further validation. For some patients, primers changed over time, blocking nucleotide-level comparison. The most relevant donor-specific Treg TCRbeta repertoire apparently came from expansion with activated donor B cells.

This TCR derives from a human donor who received a combined kidney and bone marrow transplant. Sample: CD4+ T cells from blood, taken before the transplant.

CDR3 residues: CASRSSPKGQETQYF. The part of the CDR3 DNA that was read is TGTGCAAGTCGCTCGTCTCCCAAGGGCCAAGAGACC. The V gene is TRBV11-3, the J gene TRBJ2-5; D ambiguous. Read sequence stops 3 residues before the CDR3 end, and the germline J gene provides the missing end. CDR1 is SGHNT and CDR2 is YENEEA in the germline V gene. The CDR3 totals 15 residues. The full variable domain, completed using reference TRBV11-3 and TRBJ2-5, is EAGVVQSPRYKIIEKKQPVAFWCNPISGHNTLYWYLQNLGQGPELLIRYENEEAVDDSQLPKDRFSAERLKGVDSTLKIQPAELGDSAVYLCASRSSPKGQETQYFGPGTRLLVL.